These 22 T cell receptor beta chains were all obtained from the same sample, sequenced in a study of control samples from healthy donors and cancer patients. Profiling relied on immunoSEQ multiplex PCR, and the TCRdb table lists in-frame clones only, not all of them. The data show tens of thousands of clones, roughly 80% seen once. What was sequenced was PBMCs. All receptors derive from a woman between 45 and 65 years old with lung cancer.

The rearrangement uses TRBV27 and TRBJ2-7; 7 nucleotides align to TRBD2. Trimming removed 7 bases from V and 1 base from J; junction bases left unmatched: 10. The CDR3 length is 15 residues. CDR1 and CDR2 from the germline V gene are MNHEY and SMNVEV (reference sequence). The CDR3 loop is CASTPLREGSYEQYF. CDR3 nucleotide sequence: TGTGCCAGCACCCCCCTAAGGGAGGGGTCCTACGAGCAGTACTTC.

Of note for this clone: The junction and the germline gene differ at one end; a read error may be behind it. V usage is TRBV29-1 and J usage is TRBJ1-2; 10 bases line up with TRBD1. The CDR3 extends over 13 amino acids. Germline loops: CDR1 SQVTM, CDR2 ANQGSEA. As DNA, the CDR3 is TGCAGCCATTTTTTGACAGGGGGCGGTGGGTACATCTTC. Protein sequence: CSHFLTGGGGYIF.

This chain uses TRBV27 with TRBJ1-1, with TRBD1 as a possible D gene (5 bases). The CDR3 sequence is 13 residues long. V lost 6 bases to trimming and J lost 3 bases, with 11 bases between them. Germline loops: CDR1 MNHEY, CDR2 SMNVEV (reference sequence). The CDR3 loop is CASRGMGDTEAFF. The CDR3 nucleotides are TGTGCCAGCAGGGGCATGGGGGACACTGAAGCTTTCTTT.

This clone was picked up one time. The chain joins TRBV4-2 to TRBJ1-5, with TRBD1 identical over 9 bases. The germline V gene has CDR1 LGHNA and CDR2 YNFKEQ. The CDR3 is 16 residues long. V lost 4 bases, J lost 5 bases, and 9 bases stayed unmatched. The CDR3 reads CASSPSDRGVDQPQHF. In DNA, the CDR3 is TGTGCCAGCAGCCCTTCGGACAGGGGCGTAGATCAGCCCCAGCATTTT.

The V call is TRBV27, the J call TRBJ2-4; tentatively, D is TRBD2 (6 bases). CDR1 is MNHEY, CDR2 SMNVEV, per germline (reference sequence). The CDR3 is 13 residues long. The V end lost 3 bases, the J end lost 4 bases, and 7 bases lay between the germline ends. CDR3 DNA sequence: TGTGCCAGCAGTTTCGGGGGTAAAAACATTCAGTACTTC. Translating gives CASSFGGKNIQYF.

This sequence joins TRBV5-6 and TRBJ2-4; possible D gene TRBD1, 5 bases. CDR1 is SGHDT, CDR2 YYEEEE, per germline. With 1 base removed from V and 3 bases from J, the gap between germline ends came to 11 bases. This CDR3 spans 15 amino acids. The DNA of the CDR3 is TGTGCCAGCAGCTTGAACCAGGGTGACAAAAACATTCAGTACTTC. Translating it yields CASSLNQGDKNIQYF.

J is TRBJ1-1 and V is TRBV12-3 or TRBV12-4, with D uncertain. This CDR3 is 11 amino acids long. With 4 bases removed from V and 3 bases from J, the gap between germline ends came to 3 bases. CDR3: CASSSYTEAFF. CDR3 bases: TGTGCCAGCAGTTCTTACACTGAAGCTTTCTTT.

This chain joins TRBV19 and TRBJ2-1; no firm D call. The CDR3 runs to 13 residues. In germline, CDR1 is LNHDA, CDR2 SQIVND (reference sequence). V was shortened by 3 bases and J by 7 bases, with 10 bases between the two germline ends. The CDR3 is CASSMKIWNEQFF. CDR3 DNA sequence: TGTGCCAGTAGTATGAAGATTTGGAATGAGCAGTTCTTC.

The chain couples TRBV4-2 to TRBJ2-6; no firm D call. The CDR3 spans 16 residues. Germline CDR1 LGHNA, CDR2 YNFKEQ. The V and J ends lost 5 bases and 0 bases respectively, with 11 bases between them. The CDR3 nucleotides are TGTGCCAGCAGCTACTCCCCGGCCTCTGGGGCCAACGTCCTGACTTTC. Residues: CASSYSPASGANVLTF.

This rearrangement joins TRBV7-9 to TRBJ1-1, with unresolved D. Germline V gene lookup returns CDR1 SEHNR and CDR2 FQNEAQ (reference sequence). Deletions cut 1 base from V and 1 base from J, with 13 bases between. The CDR3 runs 16 residues. The CDR3: CASSLGLSAPNTEAFF. The CDR3 nucleotides are TGTGCCAGCAGCTTAGGTCTCTCGGCTCCGAACACTGAAGCTTTCTTT.

The rearrangement uses TRBV6-2 or TRBV6-3 and TRBJ2-1; D is unresolved. Germline CDR1 MNHEY, CDR2 SVGEGT. The CDR3 consists of 15 residues. V was shortened by 1 base and J by 0 bases, with 7 bases between the two germline ends. CDR3 loop: CASSYFAGSYNEQFF. In DNA form, the CDR3 reads TGTGCCAGCAGTTACTTTGCAGGCTCCTACAATGAGCAGTTCTTC.

This clone was detected only a few times. CDR3 sequence (DNA): TGTGCCAGCAGTCCCTCGGGGACCCAGTACTTC. Translating it yields CASSPSGTQYF. V gene TRBV12-3 or TRBV12-4 combines with J gene TRBJ2-5, with D hard to call. Trimming pared 5 bases from V and 7 bases from J, leaving 8 bases between. The CDR3 sequence is 11 residues long.

The chain combines TRBV19 with TRBJ1-1; TRBD1 matches at 7 bases. V gave up 5 bases and J gave up 1 base; unmatched junction bases: 10. CDR1 is LNHDA, CDR2 SQIVND, per germline (reference sequence). The CDR3 has 16 residues. CDR3 in DNA: TGTGCCAGTAGTCCACCCCGGGACAGACGGAACACTGAAGCTTTCTTT. Its translation: CASSPPRDRRNTEAFF.

This rearrangement joins TRBV7-2 to TRBJ2-3, with TRBD1 identical over 10 bases. Germline CDR1 and CDR2: SGHTA and FQGNSA. This CDR3 contains 15 residues. V was clipped by 0 bases and J by 7 bases; unmatched bases: 4. The CDR3 DNA is TGTGCCAGCAGCTTAGCAGACAGGGGGCTCAATACGCAGTATTTT. Protein product: CASSLADRGLNTQYF. Full variable domain (missing parts from reference TRBV7-2 and TRBJ2-3): GAGVSQSPSNKVTEKGKDVELRCDPISGHTALYWYRQSLGQGLEFLIYFQGNSAPDKSGLPSDRFSAERTGGSVSTLTIQRTQQEDSAVYLCASSLADRGLNTQYFGPGTRLTVL.

This chain joins TRBV6-5 and TRBJ1-2; TRBD1 is a possible D gene (5 bases). This CDR3 is built from 13 residues. V gave up 2 bases and J gave up 8 bases, with 12 bases separating them. From germline, CDR1 is MNHEY and CDR2 SVGAGI. CDR3 DNA sequence: TGTGCCAGCAGTTACGAGGGGCTAAGGGGCTACACCTTC. Its translation: CASSYEGLRGYTF.

The chain is built from TRBV29-1 and TRBJ1-1, with 9 bases aligning to TRBD1. The CDR3 extends over 16 amino acids. Unmatched junction bases numbered 16, after V lost 6 bases and J lost 5 bases. Germline loops: CDR1 SQVTM, CDR2 ANQGSEA. This CDR3 is CSVPGQGSFEVTEAFF. As DNA, the CDR3 is TGCAGCGTCCCGGGACAGGGATCCTTCGAAGTGACTGAAGCTTTCTTT.

The CDR3 protein is CASSQGGNEQFF. The CDR3, as DNA: TGCGCCAGCAGCCAAGGGGGGAATGAGCAGTTCTTC. This sequence joins TRBV4-3 and TRBJ2-1; tentatively, D is TRBD1 or TRBD2 (5 bases each). V gave up 1 base and J gave up 7 bases, with 5 bases separating them. This CDR3 spans 12 amino acids. Germline V gene lookup returns CDR1 LGHNA and CDR2 YSLEER.

About this clone: A junction boundary mismatches the germline segment, possibly from a read error. V usage is TRBV2 and J usage is TRBJ1-1; unclear D gene. CDR3 length: 11 residues. Germline CDR1 is SNHLY and CDR2 is FYNNEI. CDR3 sequence (DNA): TGTGCCAGCAGTGATATAGGGCCGGGTATCTTT. As protein: CASSDIGPGIF.

In its sample, this clone was seen once. The genes are TRBV28 and TRBJ2-5; the match to TRBD2 covers 7 bases. Per the germline V gene, CDR1 is MDHEN and CDR2 is SYDVKM. Trimming cost V 6 bases and J 4 bases; bases outside gene matches: 14. This CDR3 has 16 residues. CDR3 sequence (DNA): TGTGCCAGCAGAAAAGCGGGACGGCTCGTTCGAGAGACCCAGTACTTC. Protein sequence: CASRKAGRLVRETQYF.

The chain carries TRBV7-6 and TRBJ2-7; D is undetermined. Germline V gene sequence: CDR1 SGHVS, CDR2 FNYEAQ. The CDR3 sequence is 15 residues long. V lost 5 bases and J lost 2, with 16 bases in between. CDR3 loop: CASSLSDGDTYEQYF. Here the CDR3 DNA reads TGTGCCAGCAGCCTTTCGGATGGTGACACCTACGAGCAGTACTTC.

The chain recombines TRBV5-1 with TRBJ1-4; 8 positions agree with TRBD1. The CDR3 spans 16 residues. The germline V gene has CDR1 SGHRS and CDR2 YFSETQ. With V trimmed by 1 base and J by 10 bases, 12 bases remained unmatched. The CDR3 is CASSLNQGAISTKLFF. The CDR3 coding sequence is TGCGCCAGCAGCTTGAATCAGGGGGCGATATCTACAAAACTGTTTTTT.

This clone was detected once. The CDR3 nucleotides are TGTGCCAGCAAGAAGGCGGGCAGCACAGATACGCAGTATTTT. It yields the protein CASKKAGSTDTQYF. The chain combines TRBV7-2 with TRBJ2-3, with D possibly TRBD2 on 5 matching bases. The CDR3 runs to 14 residues. Germline-derived CDR1 and CDR2 are SGHTA and FQGNSA. V was trimmed by 7 bases and J by 0 bases, leaving 11 bases between them.